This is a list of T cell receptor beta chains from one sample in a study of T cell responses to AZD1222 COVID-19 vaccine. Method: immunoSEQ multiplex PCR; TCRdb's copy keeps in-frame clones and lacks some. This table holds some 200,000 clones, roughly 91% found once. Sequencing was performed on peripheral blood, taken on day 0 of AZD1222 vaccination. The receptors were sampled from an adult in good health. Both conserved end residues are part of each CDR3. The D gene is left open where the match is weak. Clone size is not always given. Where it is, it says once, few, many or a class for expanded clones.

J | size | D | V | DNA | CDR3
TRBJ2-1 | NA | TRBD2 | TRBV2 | TGTGCCAGCCATCTAGCGGCCAATGAGCAGTTCTTC | CASHLAANEQFF
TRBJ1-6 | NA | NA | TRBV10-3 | TGTGCCGCTGCAGGGGACACCTATAATTCACCCCTCCACTTT | CAAAGDTYNSPLHF
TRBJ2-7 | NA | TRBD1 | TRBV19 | TGTGCCAGTAGTTCAACAGGGGGCGATGAGCAGTACTTC | CASSSTGGDEQYF
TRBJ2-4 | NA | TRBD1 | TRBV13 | TGTGCCAGCAGACAGACAGGGGCCAAAAACATTCAGTACTTC | CASRQTGAKNIQYF
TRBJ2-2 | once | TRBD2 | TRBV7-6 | TGTGCCAGCAGCCCCTTCACCGGGACTAGCGGGAGTGAGGGGGAGCTGTTTTTT | CASSPFTGTSGSEGELFF
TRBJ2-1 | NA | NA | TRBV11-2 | TGTGCCAGCAGCAACTCTTACCCTCCGGCCCCCGGAGAATACAATGAGCAGTTCTTC | CASSNSYPPAPGEYNEQFF
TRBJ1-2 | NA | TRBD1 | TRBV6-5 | TGTGCCAGCAGTCGGGACAGGGAGTTCTATGGCTACACCTTC | CASSRDREFYGYTF
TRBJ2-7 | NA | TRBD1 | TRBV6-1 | TGTGCCAGCAGTGAAGGGGGACAGCTTTACGAGCAGTACTTC | CASSEGGQLYEQYF
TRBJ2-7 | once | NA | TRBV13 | TGTGCCAGCAGCTTAGGCAGGACCTACGAGCAGTACTTC | CASSLGRTYEQYF
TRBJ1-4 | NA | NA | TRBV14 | TGTGCCAGCGCTCGGCACTATAATGAAAAACTGTTTTTT | CASARHYNEKLFF
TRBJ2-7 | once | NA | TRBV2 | TGTGCCAGCAGTGAGACCCAGGGGCTCGGCGAGCAGTACTTC | CASSETQGLGEQYF
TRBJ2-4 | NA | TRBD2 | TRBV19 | TGTGCCAGTAAAGGGACTAGCGGGAGAAACATTCAGTACTTC | CASKGTSGRNIQYF
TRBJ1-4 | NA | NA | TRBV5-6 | TGTGCCAGCAGCAAACGCCCGGGGAAACTGTTTTTT | CASSKRPGKLFF
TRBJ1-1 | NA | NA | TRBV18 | TGTGCCAGCTCGGGTCGCCGGGGTGGGACTGAAGCTTTCTTT | CASSGRRGGTEAFF
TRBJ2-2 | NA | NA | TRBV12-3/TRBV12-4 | TGTGCCAGCAGTTGGTCCGGGGAGCTGTTTTTT | CASSWSGELFF
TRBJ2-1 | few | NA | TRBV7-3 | TGTGCCAGCAGCTTAAGACTCGGTGAGCAGTTCTTC | CASSLRLGEQFF
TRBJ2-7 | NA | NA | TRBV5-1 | TGCGCCAGCAGCTTGGTTTGGGGGCCCAACGAGCGGTACTTC | CASSLVWGPNERYF
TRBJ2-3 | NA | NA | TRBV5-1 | TGCGCCAGCAGTATTTACCGGGGGTCTGATACGCAGTATTTT | CASSIYRGSDTQYF
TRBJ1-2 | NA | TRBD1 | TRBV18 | TGTGCCAGCTCACCACCAGTACAGGGGGATGGCTACACCTTC | CASSPPVQGDGYTF
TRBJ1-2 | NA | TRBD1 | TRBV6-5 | TGTGCCAGCAGTGACTCAGGGGGCAAAAACTATGGCTACACCTTC | CASSDSGGKNYGYTF
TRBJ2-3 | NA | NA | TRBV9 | TGTGCCAGCAGCCCCAGAGGGGGGGAGGGCACAGATACGCAGTATTTT | CASSPRGGEGTDTQYF
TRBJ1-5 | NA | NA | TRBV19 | TGTGCCAGTAACCCCGGAGGTGGCAGGGAGGGAGGTTTTAGCAATCAGCCCCAGCATTTT | CASNPGGGREGGFSNQPQHF
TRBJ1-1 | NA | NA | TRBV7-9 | TGTGCCAGCAGCTTAGTAGAGAACACTGAAGCTTTCTTT | CASSLVENTEAFF
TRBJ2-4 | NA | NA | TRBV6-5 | TGTGCCAGCATCAAGGGGCGGTTAGGCATTCAGTACTTC | CASIKGRLGIQYF
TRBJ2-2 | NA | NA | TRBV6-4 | TGTGCCAGCAGTCCAGGGAACACCGGGGAGCTGTTTTTT | CASSPGNTGELFF
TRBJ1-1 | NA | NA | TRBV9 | TGTGCCAGCAGCATCGCTGGGGTGAACACTGAAGCTTTCTTT | CASSIAGVNTEAFF
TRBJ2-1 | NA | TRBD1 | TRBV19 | TGTGCCAGTAGTATAGTAGACAGGGTTTATGAGCAGTTCTTC | CASSIVDRVYEQFF
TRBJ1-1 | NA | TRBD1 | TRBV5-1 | TGCGCCAGCAGCAGGGGACAGAGGAACACTGAAGCTTTCTTT | CASSRGQRNTEAFF
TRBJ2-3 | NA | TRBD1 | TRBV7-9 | TGTGCCAGCAGCTTCGGACAGGGCACAGATACGCAGTATTTT | CASSFGQGTDTQYF
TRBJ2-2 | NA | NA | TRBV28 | TGTGCCAGCAGCCATGGGGGGTTGAACACCGGGGAGCTGTTTTTT | CASSHGGLNTGELFF
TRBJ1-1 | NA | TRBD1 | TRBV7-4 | TGTGCCAGCAGCTCCGGGACAGGGGAGCGTAGCTGGGCAGCTTTCTTT | CASSSGTGERSWAAFF
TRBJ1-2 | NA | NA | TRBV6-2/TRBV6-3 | TGTGCCAGCAGTTACGTGGGCCCGGCTAACTATGGCTACACCTTC | CASSYVGPANYGYTF
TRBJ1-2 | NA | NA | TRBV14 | TGTGCCAGCAGCCCCCAGGGCCTCGCCCCAAACTATGGCTACACCTTC | CASSPQGLAPNYGYTF
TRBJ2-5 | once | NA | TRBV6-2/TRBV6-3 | TGTGCCAGCAGTTTTGGCGGAGAGACCCAGTACTTC | CASSFGGETQYF
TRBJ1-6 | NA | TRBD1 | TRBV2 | TGTGCCAGCAGTCTCGGACAGGGGGCTTATAATTCACCCCTCCACTTT | CASSLGQGAYNSPLHF
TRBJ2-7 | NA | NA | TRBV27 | TGTGCCAGCAGTTTCATCAAAACAGACTATACAGAGGTCTACGAGCAGTACTTC | CASSFIKTDYTEVYEQYF
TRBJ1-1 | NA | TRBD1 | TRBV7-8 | TGTGCCAGCAGCCGGACAGGGGGAAACACTGAAGCTTTCTTT | CASSRTGGNTEAFF
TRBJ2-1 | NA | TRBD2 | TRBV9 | TGTGCCAGCAGCGTAGGGCAGCGGGGACCCTACAATGAGCAGTTCTTC | CASSVGQRGPYNEQFF
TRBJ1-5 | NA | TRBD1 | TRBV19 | TGTGCCAGTACCCGGACAGGTAATAGCAATCAGCCCCAGCATTTT | CASTRTGNSNQPQHF
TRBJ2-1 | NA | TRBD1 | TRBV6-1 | TGTGCCAGCAGTGAGGGACAGGGTCCTATGGATGAGCAGTTCTTC | CASSEGQGPMDEQFF
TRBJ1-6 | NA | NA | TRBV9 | TGTGCCAGCAGCGGTCAGGGTAGCTATAATTCACCCCTCCACTTT | CASSGQGSYNSPLHF
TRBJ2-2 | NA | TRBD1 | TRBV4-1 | TGCGCCAGCAGATGGCAGGGGGAAACCGGGGAGCTGTTTTTT | CASRWQGETGELFF
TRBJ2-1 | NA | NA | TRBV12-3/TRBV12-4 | TGTGCCAGCAGTTTAGTTGAATACAATGAGCAGTTCTTC | CASSLVEYNEQFF
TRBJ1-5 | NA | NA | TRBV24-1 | TGTGCCACCAGTGACCCCCTGGGTCCCCAGCATTTT | CATSDPLGPQHF
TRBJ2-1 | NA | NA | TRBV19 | TGTGCCAGTAATGGGCCGGGCGCTCTCTACAATGAGCAGTTCTTC | CASNGPGALYNEQFF
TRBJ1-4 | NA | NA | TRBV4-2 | TGTGCCAGCAGCCGGATTGGGCAGCCGAATGAAAAACTGTTTTTT | CASSRIGQPNEKLFF
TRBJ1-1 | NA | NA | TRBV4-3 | TGCGCCAGCAGCCAAGTGCGGATGAACACTGAAGCTTTCTTT | CASSQVRMNTEAFF
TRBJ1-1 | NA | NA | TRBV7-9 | TGTGCCAGCAGCTTGTCAGGGAACACTGAAGCTTTCTTT | CASSLSGNTEAFF
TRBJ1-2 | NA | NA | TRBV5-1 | TGCGCCAGCAGCTTGGGCGCGGGGACCAACTATGGCTACACCTTC | CASSLGAGTNYGYTF
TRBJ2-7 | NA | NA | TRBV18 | TGTGCCAGCTCACCGACGGTAAGCTCCTACGAGCAGTACTTC | CASSPTVSSYEQYF
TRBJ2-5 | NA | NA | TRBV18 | TGTGCCAGCTCACCTAAGCGCGAGACCCAGTACTTC | CASSPKRETQYF